What follows are 31 T cell receptor beta chains derived from one specimen sequenced in a study of cytomegalovirus exposure and HLA in healthy donors. Vbeta (60) and Jbeta (13) primers were used in the PCR. TCRdb's table, derived via immunoSEQ multiplex PCR, lists solely in-frame clones and lacks some. The sample shows fewer than 150,000 clones, about 70% of them seen only once. Sequenced: PBMCs. Receptor source: a man aged 18 to 30 in good health and CMV-seronegative.

The chain is built from TRBV4-1 and TRBJ2-7; TRBD2 is a possible D gene (6 bases). This CDR3 has 16 residues. V dropped 4 bases and J dropped 0 bases, with 16 bases sitting between them. Germline V gene data show CDR1 as MGHRA and CDR2 as YSYEKL. This CDR3 is CASSRGPSESSYEQYF. In DNA, the CDR3 is TGCGCCAGCAGCCGCGGACCTAGCGAAAGCTCCTACGAGCAGTACTTC.

This chain joins TRBV28 and TRBJ2-7; TRBD2 agrees at 8 bases. CDR1 and CDR2 (germline): MDHEN, SYDVKM. With 8 bases clipped from V and 6 bases from J, the junction kept 9 bases outside the gene matches. The CDR3 is 13 residues long. CDR3 in amino acids: CASYRAGDAEQYF. CDR3 in DNA: TGTGCCAGCTACAGAGCGGGGGACGCCGAGCAGTACTTC.

V usage is TRBV5-8 and J usage is TRBJ2-3; 8 nucleotides match TRBD2. Unmatched junction bases numbered 16, after V lost 0 bases and J lost 1 base. From germline, CDR1 is SGHTS and CDR2 YDEGEE. This CDR3 spans 20 amino acids. In nucleotides, the CDR3 is TGTGCCAGCAGCTTGGCTCGAACTAGCGGCGGAGGGAGGGGCACAGATACGCAGTATTTT. Protein product: CASSLARTSGGGRGTDTQYF.

This chain connects TRBV21-1 to TRBJ2-7; the D call TRBD2 from the table was never checked on the DNA. TRBV21-1 is flagged as a pseudogene. The CDR3 covers 13 residues. The CDR3 spells CASYPRGSYEQYF. The CDR3 DNA reads TGTGCCAGCTACCCCCGGGGGTCCTACGAGCAGTACTTC.

This clone was observed a handful of times. For the CDR3, the DNA is TGTGCCAGCAGCCCTCGACTAGCGGATATCACAGATACGCAGTATTTT. Translating it yields CASSPRLADITDTQYF. The gene calls are TRBV7-9 and TRBJ2-3; 9 bases align to TRBD2. J gave up 2 bases and V 5 bases, and 8 bases lay outside the gene matches. CDR1 and CDR2 (germline): SEHNR, FQNEAQ (reference sequence). This CDR3 region has 16 residues.

The gene calls are TRBV30 and TRBJ2-1, with 7 bases lining up with TRBD2. The CDR3 extends over 13 amino acids. CDR1 is GTSNPN, CDR2 SVGIG, per germline (reference sequence). The CDR3 region is CGAGRGGYNEQFF. The CDR3, as DNA: TGTGGCGCGGGGAGGGGCGGGTACAATGAGCAGTTCTTC.

This clone was recorded once. V and J are TRBV29-1 and TRBJ2-1; possible D gene TRBD2, 5 bases. Germline assignment: CDR1 SQVTM and CDR2 ANQGSEA. This CDR3 has 11 residues. V was pared by 6 bases and J by 9 bases, with 12 bases between. The CDR3 sequence is CSVPSWGEQFF. The CDR3 bases are TGCAGCGTACCTAGCTGGGGTGAGCAGTTCTTC.

The CDR3 DNA sequence: TGTGCCAGCAGCTCGCCGACAGGCCAAGCTGGAGATACGCAGTATTTT. This codes for CASSSPTGQAGDTQYF. The chain links TRBV5-4 to TRBJ2-3, with D tentatively TRBD1 (6 bases). The germline gives CDR1 SGHNT, CDR2 YYREEE (reference sequence). There are 16 residues in the CDR3. V lost 3 bases, J lost 5 bases, and 19 bases lay in between.

V usage is TRBV4-1 and J usage is TRBJ2-7; 9 bases line up with TRBD1. Per the germline V gene, CDR1 is MGHRA and CDR2 is YSYEKL. CDR3 length: 16 amino acids. J gave up 0 bases and V 1 base, and 4 bases lay outside the gene matches. CDR3 DNA sequence: TGCGCCAGCAGCCAAGGGACAGGGGAGAGCTCCTACGAGCAGTACTTC. Its protein product is CASSQGTGESSYEQYF.

This rearrangement joins TRBV18 to TRBJ2-7, with 7 bases identical to TRBD1. The trim removed 2 bases at V and 1 base at J, leaving 2 bases unmatched. This CDR3 is built from 14 residues. Germline V gene data show CDR1 as KGHSH and CDR2 as LQKENI. CDR3 bases: TGTGCCAGCTCACCAAGGGACAGTTCCTACGAGCAGTACTTC. This translates into CASSPRDSSYEQYF.

The chain links TRBV11-1 to TRBJ1-6; D is possibly TRBD1 (5 bases). Germline values: CDR1 SGHAT, CDR2 FQDESV (reference sequence). The ends were cut back, 4 bases at V and 8 bases at J, with 15 bases in the middle. This CDR3 has 15 amino acids. In DNA form, the CDR3 reads TGTGCCAGCAGCTGGGGGGTGCCTTGGTATTCACCCCTCCACTTT. It encodes CASSWGVPWYSPLHF.

Only a few counts were recorded for this clone. The chain combines TRBV7-9 with TRBJ1-5; perhaps TRBD1 as D (5 bases). Between the trimmed V and J ends, which lost 1 base and 4 bases, there was a span of 8 bases. Germline V lookup: CDR1 SEHNR, CDR2 FQNEAQ (reference sequence). CDR3 size: 14 residues. CDR3 sequence reads: CASSLGRANQPQHF. CDR3 nucleotide sequence: TGTGCCAGCAGCTTAGGCAGGGCGAATCAGCCCCAGCATTTT. The full variable domain, with the rest looked up from reference TRBV7-9 and TRBJ1-5, is DTGVSQNPRHKITKRGQNVTFRCDPISEHNRLYWYRQTLGQGPEFLTYFQNEAQLEKSRLLSDRFSAERPKGSFSTLEIQRTEQGDSAMYLCASSLGRANQPQHFGDGTRLSIL.

The chain combines TRBV7-3 with TRBJ2-2, with TRBD1 identical over 8 bases. Trimming at V came to 2 bases and at J to 5 bases, leaving 7 bases not matched to a gene. Per the germline V gene, CDR1 is SGHTA and CDR2 is FQGTGA. The CDR3 length is 16 residues. Here the CDR3 DNA reads TGTGCCAGCAGCTTAGACAGGGGAGTCGGGACCGGGGAGCTGTTTTTT. It is translated as CASSLDRGVGTGELFF.

The chain carries TRBV4-1 and TRBJ1-4; 9 nucleotides agree with TRBD1. The CDR3 covers 16 residues. Per germline, CDR1 MGHRA and CDR2 YSYEKL. The J segment lost 8 bases and the V segment lost 1 base, leaving 8 bases of the junction unmatched. CDR3: CASSQGNRGPEEKLFF. The CDR3 DNA sequence: TGCGCCAGCAGCCAAGGTAACAGGGGGCCCGAAGAAAAACTGTTTTTT.

The V and J genes are TRBV7-3 and TRBJ2-2, with D possibly being TRBD1 (6 bases). Per germline, CDR1 SGHTA and CDR2 FQGTGA. The CDR3 sequence is 16 residues long. V lost 1 base, J lost 1 base, and 10 bases lay in between. The CDR3 here is CASSLMGHLNTGELFF. Written as DNA, the CDR3 is TGTGCCAGCAGCTTAATGGGACATTTGAACACCGGGGAGCTGTTTTTT.

This chain joins TRBV2 and TRBJ2-5, with D perhaps matching TRBD2 (6 bases). The CDR3 covers 14 residues. The V gene's germline CDR1 is SNHLY and CDR2 FYNNEI. V was cut by 2 bases and J by 0 bases, with 7 bases left in between. In DNA, the CDR3 is TGTGCCAGCAGTGAAAGCGGGTACCAAGAGACCCAGTACTTC. It is translated as CASSESGYQETQYF.

The CDR3 region has the DNA TGTGCCAGCAGCTCCACCACGGGGGGGTACGAGCAGTACTTC. This gives the protein CASSSTTGGYEQYF. The V call is TRBV9, the J call TRBJ2-7; TRBD2 matches at 8 bases. The V and J ends lost 4 bases and 4 bases, in that order; junction bases with no gene match: 7. The CDR3 loop spans 14 amino acids. Germline V gene sequence: CDR1 SGDLS, CDR2 YYNGEE. The full variable domain, completed using reference TRBV9 and TRBJ2-7, is DSGVTQTPKHLITATGQRVTLRCSPRSGDLSVYWYQQSLDQGLQFLIQYYNGEERAKGNILERFSAQQFPDLHSELNLSSLELGDSALYFCASSSTTGGYEQYFGPGTRLTVT.

The V call is TRBV5-1, the J call TRBJ2-5; TRBD2 aligns across 10 bases. This CDR3 region has 14 residues. The V gene's germline CDR1 is SGHRS and CDR2 YFSETQ. The V and J ends lost 4 bases and 11 bases, in that order; junction bases with no gene match: 11. The CDR3 bases are TGCGCCAGCAGCGAACTAGCGGGAAACCCCCAGCAGTACTTC. Protein: CASSELAGNPQQYF.

The chain couples TRBV28 to TRBJ2-3; TRBD2 matches 9 bases. The J segment lost 2 bases and the V segment lost 9 bases, leaving 18 bases of the junction unmatched. Per germline, CDR1 MDHEN and CDR2 SYDVKM. The CDR3 length is 18 residues. Here the CDR3 DNA reads TGTGCCAGTATCCCCAAATTTGGGCTAGCGGGATTCACAGATACGCAGTATTTT. Amino acids: CASIPKFGLAGFTDTQYF.

This clone has a single count. V gene TRBV19 combines with J gene TRBJ1-5; D might be TRBD1 (5 bases). In germline, CDR1 is LNHDA, CDR2 SQIVND (reference sequence). CDR3 size: 15 residues. V was trimmed by 6 bases and J by 0 bases, leaving 12 bases between them. In nucleotides, the CDR3 is TGTGCCAGTAGGGACAACCCCTATAGCAATCAGCCCCAGCATTTT. It is translated as CASRDNPYSNQPQHF.

The chain carries TRBV6-5 and TRBJ2-5; TRBD2 matches 9 bases. Looked up from germline, CDR1 is MNHEY and CDR2 is SVGAGI. The V segment lost 6 bases and the J segment 5 bases; nucleotides outside the gene matches: 7. The length of the CDR3 is 14 residues. CDR3 region: CASRPRGGVETQYF. In nucleotides, the CDR3 is TGTGCCAGCAGACCCCGCGGGGGGGTCGAGACCCAGTACTTC.

This sequence joins TRBV19 and TRBJ1-5; the D gene is possibly TRBD1 (6 bases). CDR1 is LNHDA and CDR2 is SQIVND in the germline V gene (reference sequence). Trimming took off 5 bases at V and 5 bases at J, with 10 bases between the two ends. This CDR3 is built from 13 residues. CDR3 in amino acids: CASSRDNYQPQHF. DNA of the CDR3: TGTGCCAGTAGTCGGGACAACTATCAGCCCCAGCATTTT.

This clone was recorded a few times. The chain combines TRBV27 with TRBJ2-7; 9 bases agree with TRBD1. Trimming at V came to 6 bases and at J to 2 bases, leaving 2 bases not matched to a gene. In germline, CDR1 is MNHEY, CDR2 SMNVEV (reference sequence). The CDR3 length is 13 residues. The CDR3 here is CASSYRGPYEQYF. The CDR3 DNA sequence: TGTGCCAGCAGCTACAGGGGGCCCTACGAGCAGTACTTC.

The chain joins TRBV18 to TRBJ1-2, with D uncertain. The CDR3 has 14 amino acids. The ends were cut back, 3 bases at V and 2 bases at J, with 10 bases in the middle. Germline V gene lookup returns CDR1 KGHSH and CDR2 LQKENI. The CDR3 loop is CASSPSQVNYGYTF. DNA of the CDR3: TGTGCCAGCTCACCCTCACAAGTCAACTATGGCTACACCTTC.

The chain joins TRBV20-1 to TRBJ1-2, with D hard to call. V gave up 0 bases and J gave up 8 bases, with 7 bases separating them. This CDR3 has 11 residues. CDR1 is DFQATT and CDR2 is SNEGSKA in the germline V gene (reference sequence). CDR3 in DNA: TGCAGTGCTAGAGATCCGGAGGGCTACACCTTC. It encodes CSARDPEGYTF.

With regard to this clone: One end of the junction is discordant with germline, which a read error may explain. This chain links TRBV7-9 with TRBJ2-5; D is perhaps TRBD2 (5 bases). Germline V gives CDR1 SEHNR, CDR2 FQNEAQ (reference sequence). The CDR3 length is 12 residues. The CDR3 reads CSSSGVQETQYF. The CDR3 DNA reads TGTTCCAGCAGCGGAGTTCAAGAGACCCAGTACTTC.

The chain employs TRBV7-9 and TRBJ2-7; 10 bases are a match to TRBD2. Germline CDR1 and CDR2: SEHNR and FQNEAQ (reference sequence). The CDR3 runs to 16 residues. Trimming took 2 bases from V and 2 from J; bases not matched to a gene: 6. The CDR3 loop is CASSLSRTSGTYEQYF. As DNA, the CDR3 is TGTGCCAGCAGCTTAAGCCGGACTAGCGGAACCTACGAGCAGTACTTC.

This clone has more than one count but fewer than ten. The chain joins TRBV5-1 to TRBJ2-5, with TRBD1 matching over 8 bases. V was clipped by 4 bases and J by 4 bases; unmatched bases: 12. The V gene's germline CDR1 is SGHRS and CDR2 YFSETQ. This CDR3 has 16 amino acids. CDR3 nucleotides: TGCGCCAGCAGCACGAGAAGGGACAGGCGAGGAGAGACCCAGTACTTC. Translated: CASSTRRDRRGETQYF.

The CDR3 loop reads CASSIPQTGLYNEQFF. CDR3 sequence (DNA): TGTGCCAGTAGTATCCCGCAGACGGGATTATACAATGAGCAGTTCTTC. The chain combines TRBV19 with TRBJ2-1; D might be TRBD2 (5 bases). With 3 bases removed from V and 4 bases from J, the gap between germline ends came to 16 bases. The germline V gene has CDR1 LNHDA and CDR2 SQIVND (reference sequence). The CDR3 is 16 amino acids.

CDR3 DNA: TGTGCCAGCAGTTCAGGGACAGCGAACACTGAAGCTTTCTTT. This translates into CASSSGTANTEAFF. The J gene is TRBJ1-1, the V gene TRBV6-5; 7 positions match TRBD1. Germline V gene sequence: CDR1 MNHEY, CDR2 SVGAGI. CDR3 size: 14 residues. V lost 4 bases and J lost 1; bases outside the gene matches: 3.

The rearrangement uses TRBV11-1 and TRBJ2-5, with 11 bases lining up with TRBD2. Germline CDR1 is SGHAT and CDR2 is FQDESV (reference sequence). V lost 1 base, J lost 3 bases, and 7 bases stayed unmatched. The CDR3 is 17 amino acids. Here the CDR3 reads CASSLGLAGTPKETQYF. CDR3 in DNA: TGTGCCAGCAGCTTAGGACTAGCGGGGACCCCAAAAGAGACCCAGTACTTC.